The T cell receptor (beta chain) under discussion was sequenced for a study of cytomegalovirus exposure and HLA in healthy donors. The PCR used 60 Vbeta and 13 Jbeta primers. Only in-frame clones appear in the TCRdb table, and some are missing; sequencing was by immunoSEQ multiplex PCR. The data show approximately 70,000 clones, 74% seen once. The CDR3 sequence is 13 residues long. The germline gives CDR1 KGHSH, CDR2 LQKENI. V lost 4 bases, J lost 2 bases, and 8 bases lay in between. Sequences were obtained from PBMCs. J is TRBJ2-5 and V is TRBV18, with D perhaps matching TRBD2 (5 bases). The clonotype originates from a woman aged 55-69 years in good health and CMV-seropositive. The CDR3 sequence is CASSRGRQETQYF. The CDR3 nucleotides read TGTGCCAGCTCACGCGGGCGACAAGAGACCCAGTACTTC.